This TCR beta chain stems from a study of metastatic and nonmetastatic thyroid tumors (dated by TCRdb to the early 2020s). Background for the entire study: For patients with malignant and with benign thyroid disease, the researchers compared repertoires between peripheral blood samples and tumor or nodule tissue samples.

The CDR3, from cysteine to phenylalanine, totals 14 residues. The kept DNA is CDR3 alone, 42 bases in frame from the first base. Sequences GTSNPN (CDR1) and SVGIG (CDR2) are obtained from the germline V gene (reference sequence). V and J lose 0 bases and 5 bases, and a span of 13 bases separates them. This clone showed up many times. No antigen is known for it. It has no much larger one-base neighbor in the sample; base qualities were not kept. No patient had received any treatment before thyroid surgery. Using T-cell receptor beta sequencing, the study looked back at clinical samples from patients collected from the early 2010s to the late 2010s. The study at large found these results: In both blood and tumor samples, TCR beta diversity was reported to be significantly higher in malignant tumors than in benign nodules.

The protocol used for the library was PCR. Sequencing relied on an Illumina HiSeq 4000. The TCR beta-chain CDR3 region of each patient was profiled by high-throughput sequencing. In the authors' own workflow: Drawing on CDR3 differences between clinicopathological groups, the researchers built a classifier meant to tell apart patients with distant-metastatic papillary thyroid cancer. To measure repertoire diversity the researchers used the Shannon index, while the Morisita-Horn index served to gauge how similar the tumor and blood repertoires were. The raw public data were reprocessed by TCRdb itself: fastp quality trimming at Q25, MiXCR clonotype calling, in-frame beta chains only. Here the V and J calls rest on TCRdb's processing, not on the authors' analysis. The sample table records roughly 38,000 clones; 9% to 13% of these occur just once. Around 9% of the sample is held by the ten biggest clonotypes.

The chain joins TRBV30 to TRBJ1-1; D gene: possibly TRBD1, on 6 matching bases. The TCR originated in a male donor with papillary thyroid cancer or a benign thyroid nodule (not recorded which). Some clones in this sample may be carry-over from other donors' samples. The specimen sequenced was blood. The sequence in DNA is TGTGCCTGGAGTGTGACAGGCGAGAGGACTGAAGCTTTCTTT. Its translation reads: CAWSVTGERTEAFF.